Below are 21 T cell receptor beta chains sequenced from a single sample in a study of Ad26.COV2.S vaccination and SARS-CoV-2 variants (dated by TCRdb to the early 2020s). Per the publication, the treatment or condition label means: some 20 received Ad26.COV2.S at low or high dose, single or two shots; about 5 received placebo; per-sample allocation not given. For vaccine and placebo recipients, repertoires were sequenced using samples collected on day 63 after the first injection. To prepare the library, the immunoSEQ multiplex PCR assay was applied. Imported from immuneACCESS, the table was reduced by TCRdb to in-frame sequences with V and J called. These copies leave out some clones; in studies compared against another copy, an unresolved V gene accounts for under half, and the cause of the remainder is not known. This sample gives around 400,000 clones in total; around 89% of them show up just once. The ten largest clones add up to 1.5% to 2% of the sample.

The source was peripheral blood, collected in a trial of Ad26.COV2.S vaccine versus placebo. These receptors were taken from a person aged 18-60 years who received the Ad26.COV2.S COVID-19 vaccine or a placebo.

DNA for the CDR3: TGTGCCAGCAGCTTGGCCTCGGCCTCTCGTAACACAGATACGCAGTATTTT. It is translated as CASSLASASRNTDTQYF. The V and J genes are TRBV5-4 and TRBJ2-3; D call uncertain. Trimming left V 0 bases short and J 2 bases short, with 16 bases between. The CDR3 is 17 residues long. In germline, CDR1 is SGHNT, CDR2 YYREEE (reference sequence).

The genes are TRBV6-5 and TRBJ1-4; D remains ambiguous. CDR1 and CDR2 from the germline V gene are MNHEY and SVGAGI. The V end was cut by 7 bases, the J end by 5 bases, with 11 bases between. CDR3 length: 13 residues. Here the CDR3 reads CASNVIGNEKLFF. Written as DNA, the CDR3 is TGTGCCAGCAACGTAATAGGAAATGAAAAACTGTTTTTT.

This sequence joins TRBV4-1 and TRBJ1-2; no clear D. The CDR3 totals 14 residues. Germline CDR1 is MGHRA and CDR2 is YSYEKL. V lost 5 bases and J 5 bases, leaving 15 bases between the germline ends. Here the CDR3 reads CASSFRDESYGYTF. The CDR3, as DNA: TGCGCCAGCAGCTTTCGAGACGAATCTTATGGCTACACCTTC.

This clone was counted only a few times. Additional DNA sequences in this sample encode the identical CDR3. J is TRBJ1-2 and V is TRBV5-5; 7 bases align to TRBD1. In germline, CDR1 is SGHKS, CDR2 YYEKEE (reference sequence). The CDR3 is 13 residues long. V was clipped by 4 bases and J by 2 bases; unmatched bases: 2. This CDR3 is CASSPDRNYGYTF. Here the CDR3 DNA reads TGTGCCAGCAGCCCGGACAGGAACTATGGCTACACCTTC.

CDR3 nucleotides: TGTGCCTGGAGTGCCAGGACAGGGTGGAATGAAAAACTGTTTTTT. Translation gives CAWSARTGWNEKLFF. This chain connects TRBV30 to TRBJ1-4; 8 positions agree with TRBD1. The germline gives CDR1 GTSNPN, CDR2 SVGIG (reference sequence). J was trimmed by 5 bases and V by 1 base; bases with no gene match: 6. This CDR3 region has 15 residues.

V gene TRBV20-1 combines with J gene TRBJ1-2, with D tentatively TRBD1 (5 bases). Germline CDR1 DFQATT, CDR2 SNEGSKA (reference sequence). The length of the CDR3 is 11 residues. Trimming cost V 0 bases and J 7 bases, with 6 bases left between them. The CDR3 DNA reads TGCAGTGCTAGAGAGACAGTTGGCTACACCTTC. It is translated as CSARETVGYTF.

The rearrangement uses TRBV6-5 and TRBJ2-2, with TRBD2 identical over 7 bases. CDR3 length: 15 amino acids. With V trimmed by 3 bases and J by 1 base, 2 bases remained unmatched. CDR1 MNHEY and CDR2 SVGAGI come from the germline V gene. The CDR3 region has the DNA TGTGCCAGCAGTTATGGGGGGGTGAACACCGGGGAGCTGTTTTTT. Protein sequence: CASSYGGVNTGELFF.

The chain is built from TRBV30 and TRBJ2-7; 9 bases match TRBD2. J gave up 4 bases and V 2 bases, and 6 bases lay outside the gene matches. The CDR3 sequence is 14 residues long. CDR1 is GTSNPN, CDR2 SVGIG, per germline (reference sequence). CDR3 nucleotides: TGTGCCTGGAGTCCGACAGCGGGAGGTTACGAGCAGTACTTC. It yields the protein CAWSPTAGGYEQYF.

This chain uses TRBV5-1 with TRBJ1-5, with a weak D call TRBD1 (6 bases). Deletions cut 0 bases from V and 7 bases from J, with 14 bases between. Germline assignment: CDR1 SGHRS and CDR2 YFSETQ. The CDR3 runs to 15 residues. CDR3 coding DNA: TGCGCCAGCAGCTTGGGTCCAGGGGTAGGCCAGCCCCAGCATTTT. It is translated as CASSLGPGVGQPQHF.

The V and J genes are TRBV28 and TRBJ2-1; TRBD2 agrees at 12 bases. V lost 5 bases and J lost 0; bases outside the gene matches: 5. CDR3 length equals 17 residues. Germline-derived CDR1 and CDR2 are MDHEN and SYDVKM. CDR3 sequence: CASSQGLAGLSYNEQFF. Here the CDR3 DNA reads TGTGCCAGCAGTCAGGGACTAGCGGGTCTCTCCTACAATGAGCAGTTCTTC.

CDR3 protein: CASSLGPPNEQFF. Written as DNA, the CDR3 is TGCGCCAGCAGCTTGGGTCCGCCAAATGAGCAGTTCTTC. The rearrangement uses TRBV5-1 and TRBJ2-1, with D unresolved. The germline gives CDR1 SGHRS, CDR2 YFSETQ. V was cut by 0 bases and J by 7 bases, with 8 bases left in between. The CDR3 extends over 13 amino acids.

This clone was seen just once. The V and J genes are TRBV28 and TRBJ2-7; D unclear. CDR1 and CDR2 (germline): MDHEN, SYDVKM. Trimming shortened V by 5 bases and J by 4 bases, and 24 bases separated the two germline ends. CDR3 size: 17 residues. This chain's CDR3 is CASSPPEGWPNYYEQYF. DNA of the CDR3: TGTGCCAGCAGTCCCCCGGAAGGTTGGCCAAATTATTACGAGCAGTACTTC.

This chain links TRBV2 with TRBJ2-2, with 8 bases identical to TRBD1. Germline V gene lookup returns CDR1 SNHLY and CDR2 FYNNEI. V was pared by 7 bases and J by 4 bases, with 8 bases of the junction left unmatched. CDR3 length: 15 residues. The CDR3 sequence: CASTIQGAGTGELFF. The CDR3 DNA follows: TGTGCCAGCACCATTCAGGGGGCAGGCACCGGGGAGCTGTTTTTT. The variable domain in full, with the rest retrieved from reference TRBV2 and TRBJ2-2, is EPEVTQTPSHQVTQMGQEVILRCVPISNHLYFYWYRQILGQKVEFLVSFYNNEISEKSEIFDDQFSVERPDGSNFTLKIRSTKLEDSAMYFCASTIQGAGTGELFFGEGSRLTVL.

V usage is TRBV11-3 and J usage is TRBJ1-3; D is unresolved. Germline CDR1 is SGHNT and CDR2 is YENEEA. Trimming cost V 1 base and J 0 bases, with 7 bases left between them. The CDR3 consists of 15 residues. The DNA of the CDR3 is TGTGCCAGCAGCTTAGCACACTTCTCTGGAAACACCATATATTTT. Protein product: CASSLAHFSGNTIYF.

The chain carries TRBV5-1 and TRBJ2-1, with D uncertain. The V gene lost 4 bases and the J gene lost 0 bases, with 17 bases spanning the gap. This CDR3 contains 17 residues. CDR1 and CDR2 (germline): SGHRS, YFSETQ. In nucleotides, the CDR3 is TGCGCCAGCAGCCAAACCACAGTAAAAGGCTCCTACAATGAGCAGTTCTTC. This sequence encodes CASSQTTVKGSYNEQFF.

The V gene is TRBV5-5, the J gene TRBJ1-5; D remains ambiguous. CDR1 and CDR2 (germline): SGHKS, YYEKEE (reference sequence). The germline V and J ends were trimmed by 0 bases and 9 bases, with 16 bases remaining between them. The CDR3 spans 15 residues. CDR3 amino acids: CASSLEASAERPQHF. The CDR3 DNA reads TGTGCCAGCAGCTTGGAGGCTTCCGCCGAAAGGCCCCAGCATTTT.

The chain couples TRBV5-1 to TRBJ2-1; D may be TRBD2 (6 bases). The V gene's germline CDR1 is SGHRS and CDR2 YFSETQ. The CDR3 is made up of 16 amino acids. Trimming left V 0 bases short and J 2 bases short, with 12 bases between. The chain's CDR3 is CASSLGGGSAYNEQFF. In nucleotides, the CDR3 is TGCGCCAGCAGCTTGGGAGGAGGGAGCGCCTACAATGAGCAGTTCTTC.

The chain joins TRBV5-6 to TRBJ2-1; 12 nucleotides align to TRBD2. The germline gives CDR1 SGHDT, CDR2 YYEEEE. This CDR3 has 14 residues. V dropped 4 bases and J dropped 9; count of bases not matched to a gene: 5. The CDR3 loop reads CASSETSGSVEQFF. CDR3 DNA: TGTGCCAGCAGCGAGACTAGCGGGAGTGTTGAGCAGTTCTTC.

This chain links TRBV5-1 with TRBJ2-2, with 7 bases fitting TRBD2. J lost 0 bases, V lost 5 bases, and 1 base had no gene match. Germline V gene lookup returns CDR1 SGHRS and CDR2 YFSETQ. The CDR3 covers 14 residues. The CDR3 protein is CASRRESNTGELFF. As DNA, the CDR3 is TGCGCCAGCAGGCGGGAGTCGAACACCGGGGAGCTGTTTTTT. The full variable domain, with the rest looked up from reference TRBV5-1 and TRBJ2-2, is KAGVTQTPRYLIKTRGQQVTLSCSPISGHRSVSWYQQTPGQGLQFLFEYFSETQRNKGNFPGRFSGRQFSNSRSEMNVSTLELGDSALYLCASRRESNTGELFFGEGSRLTVL.

The rearrangement links TRBV7-2 to TRBJ1-1; perhaps TRBD1 as D (6 bases). This CDR3 is built from 15 residues. Trimming pared 4 bases from V and 2 bases from J, leaving 14 bases between. Germline loops: CDR1 SGHTA, CDR2 FQGNSA. Here the CDR3 reads CASSYEGTPNTEAFF. DNA for the CDR3: TGTGCCAGCAGCTACGAGGGGACACCCAACACTGAAGCTTTCTTT.

With regard to this clone: Other nucleotide sequences in the sample specify the same CDR3. The chain combines TRBV7-3 with TRBJ1-1; the D is unclear. V lost 5 bases and J lost 1, with 8 bases in between. This CDR3 is built from 13 residues. Germline V gene lookup returns CDR1 SGHTA and CDR2 FQGTGA. This CDR3 is CASSPGSNTEAFF. The CDR3 nucleotides read TGTGCCAGCAGCCCCGGCTCGAACACTGAAGCTTTCTTT.